These 9 T cell receptor beta chains were all obtained from the same sample, sequenced in a study of T cells in Graves' hyperthyroidism and ophthalmopathy. Amplification of TCR beta CDR3 regions was performed using RNA transcripts as template. TCR CDR3 underwent first-round RT-PCR with the HTBI primer set. TCRdb passed the multiplex PCR reads through MiXCR, listing each CDR3 protein once. The sample yields about 270,000 distinct CDR3 sequences, roughly 22% seen once. Source material: blood. These receptors came from a woman between 40 and 50 years old with Graves' ophthalmopathy.

In this sample, this clonotype turned up many times. The chain employs TRBV20-1 and TRBJ2-5; D remains unclear. CDR3 length equals 13 residues. Germline V gives CDR1 DFQATT, CDR2 SNEGSKA (reference sequence). With 4 bases removed from V and 1 base from J, the gap between germline ends came to 10 bases. The CDR3 DNA is TGCAGTGCTACCCCAAAAGCCCAAGAGACCCAGTACTTC. It is translated as CSATPKAQETQYF.

This clonotype was found many times. V usage is TRBV15 and J usage is TRBJ1-3; no firm D call. The germline V gene encodes CDR1 LNHNV and CDR2 YYDKDF (reference sequence). The CDR3 consists of 16 residues. Trimming left V 0 bases short and J 0 bases short, with 9 bases between. The CDR3 nucleotides are TGTGCCACCAGCAGAGATTACCAGAGCTCTGGAAACACCATATATTTT. Encoded protein: CATSRDYQSSGNTIYF. Variable domain in full (rest from reference TRBV15 and TRBJ1-3): DAMVIQNPRYQVTQFGKPVTLSCSQTLNHNVMYWYQQKSSQAPKLLFHYYDKDFNNEADTPDNFQSRRPNTSFCFLDIRSPGLGDTAMYLCATSRDYQSSGNTIYFGEGSWLTVV.

V usage is TRBV10-3 and J usage is TRBJ2-7; the D gene could be TRBD1 or TRBD2 (6 bases each). The V and J ends lost 5 bases and 6 bases respectively, with 11 bases between them. In germline, CDR1 is ENHRY, CDR2 SYGVKD. The CDR3 has 12 residues. The CDR3 sequence is CAISKGGGEQYF. CDR3 sequence (DNA): TGTGCCATCAGTAAAGGGGGAGGCGAGCAGTACTTC.

Ten or more counts support this clonotype. This chain joins TRBV4-1 and TRBJ2-7; TRBD2 matches at 14 bases. This CDR3 is built from 16 residues. With V trimmed by 1 base and J by 2 bases, 1 base remained unmatched. Germline assignment: CDR1 MGHRA and CDR2 YSYEKL. The CDR3 spells CASSQGLAGGTYEQYF. The CDR3 DNA sequence: TGCGCCAGCAGCCAAGGACTAGCGGGAGGGACCTACGAGCAGTACTTC.

The rearrangement uses TRBV12-3 or TRBV12-4 and TRBJ1-1; tentative D call: TRBD1 (5 bases). The CDR3 contains 15 residues. V was shortened by 0 bases and J by 5 bases, with 13 bases between the two germline ends. CDR3 DNA: TGTGCCAGCAGTTTAGCGGGCAGGGAAGGTACTGAAGCTTTCTTT. It translates to CASSLAGREGTEAFF.

The table lists this clonotype with many counts. The V gene is TRBV2, the J gene TRBJ2-2, with 9 bases aligning to TRBD2. The germline V gene has CDR1 SNHLY and CDR2 FYNNEI. After removal of 2 bases from V and 7 bases from J, the junction contained 8 bases not matched to a gene. This CDR3 has 16 residues. The chain's CDR3 is CASSETPSGAGGELFF. The CDR3 DNA reads as TGTGCCAGCAGTGAAACTCCTAGCGGGGCTGGCGGGGAGCTGTTTTTT.

The table lists this clonotype with many counts. This chain joins TRBV3-1 and TRBJ2-2; no definite D call. The CDR3 has 11 residues. Germline V gene sequence: CDR1 LGHDT, CDR2 YNNKEL (reference sequence). The V end lost 7 bases, the J end lost 3 bases, and 3 bases lay between the germline ends. The CDR3 DNA is TGTGCCAGCAAGGACACCGGGGAGCTGTTTTTT. It codes for CASKDTGELFF. Supplemented by reference TRBV3-1 and TRBJ2-2, the full variable domain reads DTAVSQTPKYLVTQMGNDKSIKCEQNLGHDTMYWYKQDSKKFLKIMFSYNNKELIINETVPNRFSPKSPDKAHLNLHINSLELGDSAVYFCASKDTGELFFGEGSRLTVL.

This clonotype has a count of ten or more. This chain joins TRBV30 and TRBJ2-5; 10 bases line up with TRBD2. Germline V gene lookup returns CDR1 GTSNPN and CDR2 SVGIG (reference sequence). The CDR3 consists of 13 residues. Trimming at V came to 5 bases and at J to 5 bases, leaving 5 bases not matched to a gene. CDR3 in DNA: TGTGCCTGGGAGCGGGAGGGCTCTGAGACCCAGTACTTC. Residues: CAWEREGSETQYF.

This clonotype was detected many times. The chain is built from TRBV5-1 and TRBJ2-5; D uncertain. Germline lookup yields CDR1 SGHRS and CDR2 YFSETQ. The CDR3 has 14 residues. Trimming removed 5 bases from V and 1 base from J, with 12 bases in between. The CDR3 nucleotides read TGCGCCAGCAGGGCCTCAAGGAGCCAAGAGACCCAGTACTTC. This translates into CASRASRSQETQYF.